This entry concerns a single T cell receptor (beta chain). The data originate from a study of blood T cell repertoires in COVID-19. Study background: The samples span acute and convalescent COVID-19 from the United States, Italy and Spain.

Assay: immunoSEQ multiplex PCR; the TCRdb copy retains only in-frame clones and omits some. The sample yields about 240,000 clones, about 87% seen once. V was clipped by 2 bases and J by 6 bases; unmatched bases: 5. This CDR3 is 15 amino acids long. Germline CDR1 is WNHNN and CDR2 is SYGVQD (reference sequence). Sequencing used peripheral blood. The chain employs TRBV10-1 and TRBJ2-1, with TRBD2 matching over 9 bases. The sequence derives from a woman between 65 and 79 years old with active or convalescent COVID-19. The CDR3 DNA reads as TGCGCCAGCAGTGAGGGAGCGGGGGGAGTCAATGAGCAGTTCTTC. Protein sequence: CASSEGAGGVNEQFF.